Here is one T cell receptor beta chain with its context. Germline-derived CDR1 and CDR2 are LNHDA and SQIVND (reference sequence). The V segment lost 1 base and the J segment 8 bases; nucleotides outside the gene matches: 4. The CDR3 spans 13 residues. This entry belongs to a study of blood T cell repertoires in COVID-19. The study drew participants aged roughly 18 to 95 years from approximately 23 US areas. Donors were grouped by their self-reported clinical history. How the authors handled the data: Quantification of nucleated cells was approximated via reference gene primer amplification. Some clones are missing from TCRdb's copy, which holds only in-frame ones; the method was immunoSEQ multiplex PCR. D and trimming come from the DNA, and the V and J calls and clone size come from that table. The table records 250,000 to 350,000 clones, about 90% of them present only once.

Sequencing used PBMCs or T cells enriched from blood (not recorded which). This clonotype was obtained from a woman between 18 and 30 years old with acute COVID-19. V and J are TRBV19 and TRBJ1-1; TRBD1 matches at 7 bases. CDR3 sequence: CASSIGQGEEAFF. DNA of the CDR3: TGTGCCAGTAGTATAGGACAGGGAGAGGAAGCTTTCTTT. Based on the CDR3 plus reference TRBV19 and TRBJ1-1, the full variable domain is DGGITQSPKYLFRKEGQNVTLSCEQNLNHDAMYWYRQDPGQGLRLIYYSQIVNDFQKGDIAEGYSVSREKKESFPLTVTSAQKNPTAFYLCASSIGQGEEAFFGQGTRLTVV.